This T cell receptor beta chain was found in a study of blood T cells in healthy people across ages (dated by TCRdb to the mid-2010s). Study-wide context: In model experiments, roughly one uniquely barcoded TCR beta cDNA molecule per two T cells was captured by template switching. Age-related changes in TCR beta repertoire diversity were measured in the study by deep sequencing normalized with unique cDNA molecular identifiers. Two additional independent replicas of 1 million unique cDNA reads from the same blood draw were analyzed for two donors (one aged 18 to 30 and one aged 80 or older). To avoid experimental bias, donors of different ages were spread randomly across the sequencing lanes. Donors were grouped into four age groups: young (average 16 years), middle-aged (approximately 41), aged (around 62) and long-lived (approximately 81). General study outcomes and caveats: Compared with the aged group, the long-lived group had more naive CD4+ T cells, fewer expanded clones and increased TCR diversity, a pattern suggesting age selection. Because profiling used bulk unsorted PBMCs, naive and antigen-experienced compartments could not be compared conclusively. Because the CMV infection status of the donors was unknown, age-related changes in expanded clonotypes may potentially have been confounded. Observed TCR beta diversity per million T cells fell roughly linearly with age, and a significant reduction was already apparent by age about 38. The percentage of naive T cells measured by flow cytometry correlated strongly with observed TCR beta diversity. Estimates of total diversity based on one million sequenced T cells were regarded as lower bounds and as underestimates.

The library was produced with 5' RACE. The second PCR ran for about 6 to 12 cycles and used a J-beta primer mix along with a sample-barcoded 5' primer. A unique molecular identifier was introduced onto each TCR beta cDNA molecule by a template-switch 5' adaptor carrying 12 random nucleotides. Each sample yielded at least 3 million CDR3-containing paired-end reads. All of the RNA was converted into first-strand cDNA using the Mint cDNA synthesis kit, with a TRBC-specific oligonucleotide serving as the primer. All cDNA was treated with uracil-DNA glycosylase and then went through a first 18-cycle PCR with the universal primers M1SS and BC2_uni_R. Per the original workflow: For normalization, 1 million high-quality reads were randomly selected from each sample, with every read carrying a distinct molecular identifier. Reads sharing molecular identifiers were discarded rather than binned into consensus sequences. MiTCR, with a Q25 quality threshold and the strictest error-elimination algorithm, was used for CDR3 identification, clonotype clustering and error correction. A nonparametric unseen species model with Euler transformation was used to estimate lower-bound total TCR beta diversity. Using fastp at Q25 and MiXCR, TCRdb reprocessed the public reads and kept productive beta chains. Rows are combined by CDR3 protein, so each entry shows the most common genes and DNA. TCRdb's processing, not the authors' own work, is the source of the V and J calls. The sample has around 1,800,000 distinct CDR3 sequences on record, around 42% of them singletons. The ten largest clones add up to roughly 23% of the sample.

On this clonotype: Its antigen is unknown. A much larger clone is a single base away; this may be a read error.

Measured from the cysteine to the phenylalanine, the CDR3 is 14 residues long. The CDR3 DNA has 42 bases and is translated from base 1. V lost 6 bases and J lost 1 base; the stretch between them is 12 bases long. Systemically healthy Caucasian individuals from Russia, 35 to 40 in total and aged roughly 6 to 95 years, were included as donors. About 9.8 milliliters of peripheral blood were drawn from each donor into EDTA-treated Vacutainer tubes. PBMCs were isolated by Ficoll-Paque density-gradient centrifugation, with at least 6.5 million obtained per sample. Trizol reagent was used to extract total RNA from the PBMCs, yielding at least 5.5 micrograms per sample. For every donor, flow cytometry on a PBMC aliquot measured the percentage of naive CD45RAhigh/CD27high T cells.

The sequencing input was blood. The origin of this receptor is a human donor in good health. Here the chain combines TRBV12-3 or TRBV12-4 and TRBJ2-5; the D gene lacks a confident call. The sequence in DNA is TGTGCCAGCAGGTTTGTTCCAGTCCAAGAGACCCAGTACTTC. The translation is CASRFVPVQETQYF.